This TCR beta chain was documented in a study of cytomegalovirus exposure and HLA in healthy donors. Study results and caveats: By HLA locus, TCR association rates varied in a later analysis, with DRB1 showing the most and HLA-C the fewest.

This clone was observed a single time. The antigen is undetermined. There are 18 residues in the CDR3. Germline CDR1 WNHNN, CDR2 SYGVQD (reference sequence). V dropped 2 bases and J dropped 4; count of bases not matched to a gene: 9. Primers included in the PCR were 60 Vbeta and 13 Jbeta primers. The repertoire was sequenced with immunoSEQ multiplex PCR; TCRdb's copy has only in-frame clones and lacks some. The sample records some 140,000 clones, approximately 61% being singletons. This clonotype was obtained from a human donor in good health. The V gene is TRBV10-1, the J gene TRBJ2-1; 12 nucleotides agree with TRBD2. The source material was PBMCs. The CDR3 nucleotides read TGCGCCAGCAGTGAGAGTCGTTGGACTAGCGGGACGTACAATGAGCAGTTCTTC. It translates to CASSESRWTSGTYNEQFF.